The sequence of this T cell receptor (beta chain) was determined in a study of human versus mouse CDR3 diversity and MHC coevolution. V was cut by 7 bases and J by 2 bases, with 13 bases left in between. CDR3 length: 13 amino acids. Germline V gives CDR1 SGHDT, CDR2 YYEEEE. Repertoires were generated with immunoSEQ multiplex PCR, while TCRdb's copy carries only in-frame clones and drops some. Of fewer than 80,000 clones in the sample, around 93% were seen once. Sequenced sample: naive CD4+ T cells from blood. Subset specified: CD45RO-negative CD62L-positive naive CD4 T cells. The chain couples TRBV5-6 to TRBJ2-7; a weak D match, TRBD2 (6 bases). This receptor was obtained from a person between 25 and 69 years old in good health. The CDR3 region is CASATRTTYEQYF. For the CDR3, the DNA is TGTGCCAGCGCGACACGGACTACCTACGAGCAGTACTTC.